A selection of T cell receptor beta chains follows, all from one sample in a study of high-grade serous ovarian cancer treatment subgroups. Generated by immunoSEQ multiplex PCR, the TCRdb table keeps only in-frame clones and is missing some. Of 4,500 or so clones detected, almost 70% appear once; the ten largest clones hold roughly 15%. Sequencing was done on a sample of tumor tissue. These receptors were collected from a human donor with high-grade serous ovarian cancer. CDR3s include the opening cysteine and the closing phenylalanine or tryptophan.

CAIKTGTSDYGYTF | TRBJ1-2 | TRBV10-3
CASSESVPGAQYF | TRBJ2-5 | TRBV10-1
CASSQERGRSNEKLFF | TRBJ1-4 | TRBV4-3
CASSLAWDTSSYEQYF | TRBJ2-7 | TRBV11-1
CASRARENSPLHF | TRBJ1-6 | TRBV6-6
CAWRAWADNSPLHF | TRBJ1-6 | TRBV30
CASSLAGPRGTEAFF | TRBJ1-1 | TRBV5-1
CASSPPYQETQYF | TRBJ2-5 | TRBV9
CASSHRTGSGANVLTF | TRBJ2-6 | TRBV4-3
CASSLGLASTDTQYF | TRBJ2-3 | TRBV7-7
CASSPPQLRAAFF | TRBJ1-1 | TRBV7-4
CASSLMLGNEQFF | TRBJ2-1 | TRBV27
CASSLSPNTEAFF | TRBJ1-1 | TRBV5-5
CASSVSWDSRYEQYF | TRBJ2-7 | TRBV9
CASSYSPQGAGNNSPLHF | TRBJ1-6 | TRBV27
CASSLGPGQETQYF | TRBJ2-5 | TRBV5-1
CASKSVEGQQYF | TRBJ2-7 | TRBV9
CASSLTGNEQFF | TRBJ2-1 | TRBV5-4
CASSLGVENTEAFF | TRBJ1-1 | TRBV11-1
CASSPETGWQGAEAFF | TRBJ1-1 | TRBV7-3
CASSLELRTEAFF | TRBJ1-1 | TRBV11-2
CASSPPPRTGYGYTF | TRBJ1-2 | TRBV18
CASSDPRQRGVSSYNEQFF | TRBJ2-1 | TRBV11-2
CASSATGLAGVETQYF | TRBJ2-5 | TRBV9
CSAMKSNEQFF | TRBJ2-1 | TRBV20-1
CATSRDRSGAGANVLTF | TRBJ2-6 | TRBV15
CASSLTGGSGEGYTF | TRBJ1-2 | TRBV2
CASSSGGSKDSNYGYTF | TRBJ1-2 | TRBV18
CASSARGGGGQGAYGYTF | TRBJ1-2 | TRBV9
CASSLNRHGYTF | TRBJ1-2 | TRBV7-2
CASSLVGTGAYEQYF | TRBJ2-7 | TRBV7-2
CASSQDPQVSGNTIYF | TRBJ1-3 | TRBV4-2
CASSLQGNSNQPQHF | TRBJ1-5 | TRBV19
CASSHDGQGYNSPLHF | TRBJ1-6 | TRBV4-1
CASSSPSIYGYTF | TRBJ1-2 | TRBV28
CASSWQGGGQETQYF | TRBJ2-5 | TRBV7-3
CASSLERGGSPLHF | TRBJ1-6 | TRBV7-8
CASRYRAGETQYF | TRBJ2-5 | TRBV28
CASSLGARGDTQYF | TRBJ2-3 | TRBV11-2
CASSNPGTGGRDTQYF | TRBJ2-3 | TRBV19
CASSQESLVLMNTEAFF | TRBJ1-1 | TRBV4-1
CASSTNGALAFF | TRBJ1-1 | TRBV6-6
CASKRTINSPLHF | TRBJ1-6 | TRBV6-5
CASSPTGVNTEAFF | TRBJ1-1 | TRBV18
CASSFGGGGTGELFF | TRBJ2-2 | TRBV7-3
CASSSDSEYGYTF | TRBJ1-2 | TRBV5-1
CATSLWEMNTGELFF | TRBJ2-2 | TRBV5-5
CASSSGQGDWRETQYF | TRBJ2-5 | TRBV9
CASSLWRGETQYF | TRBJ2-5 | TRBV11-2
CASSLTGEDYGYTF | TRBJ1-2 | TRBV28
CASSEALRSLIRGGEAFF | TRBJ1-1 | TRBV2
CASSRQGLNTEAFF | TRBJ1-1 | TRBV18
CASSKTTGYTGELFF | TRBJ2-2 | TRBV4-1
CASSHAAGRTDTQYF | TRBJ2-3 | TRBV5-1
CASVKRGPAYGYTF | TRBJ1-2 | TRBV28